This entry lists 5 T cell receptor beta chains sequenced from one sample in a study of cytomegalovirus exposure and HLA in healthy donors. Amplification used 60 Vbeta primers and 13 Jbeta primers. This table comes from immunoSEQ multiplex PCR, and its TCRdb copy is limited to in-frame clones, with some not included. Among some 190,000 clones listed, about four fifths were seen once. The sample was PBMCs. The receptors derive from a man aged 35 to 55 in good health and CMV-seronegative.

J is TRBJ2-7 and V is TRBV29-1; TRBD2 matches at 10 bases. The CDR3 consists of 13 residues. Germline V gene lookup returns CDR1 SQVTM and CDR2 ANQGSEA. Trimming at V came to 6 bases and at J to 3 bases, leaving 5 bases not matched to a gene. The CDR3 coding sequence is TGCAGCGTCATAGCGGGAGGAGGCTACGAGCAGTACTTC. Translating it yields CSVIAGGGYEQYF.

The gene calls are TRBV4-3 and TRBJ2-1; the match to TRBD1 covers 7 bases. V shed 0 bases and J 5 bases; nucleotides not matched to a gene: 10. The CDR3 totals 17 residues. Germline V gives CDR1 LGHNA, CDR2 YSLEER. The CDR3, as DNA: TGCGCCAGCAGCCAAGAGGTAACCAGGGGGAGAAACAATGAGCAGTTCTTC. Encoded protein: CASSQEVTRGRNNEQFF.

The rearrangement uses TRBV7-8 and TRBJ2-2, with 11 bases fitting TRBD1. The CDR3 extends over 16 amino acids. V trimming: 4 bases; J trimming: 4 bases; junction bases outside the gene matches: 5. Germline V gives CDR1 SGHVS, CDR2 FQNEAQ. The CDR3 nucleotides are TGTGCCAGCAGCTCCGGACAGGGGGCAGGCACCGGGGAGCTGTTTTTT. Translation gives CASSSGQGAGTGELFF.

The chain links TRBV5-4 to TRBJ2-3, with D tentatively TRBD2 (6 bases). With 6 bases removed from V and 4 bases from J, the gap between germline ends came to 15 bases. CDR1 is SGHNT, CDR2 YYREEE, per germline (reference sequence). The CDR3 length is 14 residues. CDR3 sequence: CASTPGVGADTQYF. The CDR3 coding sequence is TGTGCCAGCACCCCGGGGGTCGGGGCAGATACGCAGTATTTT.

The V call is TRBV7-2, the J call TRBJ1-5; D is undetermined. Trimming left V 1 base short and J 7 bases short, with 14 bases between. The CDR3 length is 15 residues. Germline loops: CDR1 SGHTA, CDR2 FQGNSA. The CDR3 reads CASSLEGRVWQPQHF. The CDR3 DNA sequence: TGTGCCAGCAGCTTAGAAGGGAGGGTATGGCAGCCCCAGCATTTT.